This TCR beta chain was obtained from a study of Graves' ophthalmopathy and Graves' hyperthyroidism. This clonotype was recorded many times. Excluded were patients with other autoimmune diseases, uncontrolled infections, pregnancy or lactation. PBMCs stemmed from 9 to 10 ml of fresh peripheral blood. Unmatched junction bases numbered 7, after V lost 4 bases and J lost 5 bases. Germline V gene lookup returns CDR1 KGHSH and CDR2 LQKENI. The CDR3 covers 14 residues. Amplified TCR beta CDR3 regions were obtained using RNA transcripts as template. Following a first-round RT-PCR that used HTBI primers, a second-round multiplex PCR was carried out. MiXCR was run by TCRdb on the multiplex PCR reads, yielding one entry per CDR3 protein. Altogether some 400,000 distinct CDR3 sequences are present, about 17% being singletons, with the ten largest covering 1.6%.

The chain combines TRBV18 with TRBJ1-1; 7 bases fit TRBD1. This TCR came from a young woman with Graves' ophthalmopathy. Sequenced input: peripheral blood. CDR3 in DNA: TGTGCCAGCTCACGGGGACAGCCAAGAACTGAAGCTTTCTTT. As protein: CASSRGQPRTEAFF. Looking up the rest from reference TRBV18 and TRBJ1-1 gives the full variable domain: NAGVMQNPRHLVRRRGQEARLRCSPMKGHSHVYWYRQLPEEGLKFMVYLQKENIIDESGMPKERFSAEFPKEGPSILRIQQVVRGDSAAYFCASSRGQPRTEAFFGQGTRLTVV.